Presented here are 16 T cell receptor beta chains from one specimen sequenced in a study of shared clonotypes between healthy human individuals (dated by TCRdb to the early 2020s). Receptor amplification or capture employed the immunoSEQ multiplex PCR assay. The table comes from immuneACCESS by way of TCRdb, which keeps in-frame sequences with V and J called. Part of the clones is missing from these tables; in studies checked, under half for an unresolved V gene and the rest for unknown reasons. The sample contains roughly 2.6 million clones, 90% to 95% of them found a single time. The ten largest clones capture roughly 0.13% of the sample. The sequenced material came from naive CD4+ T cells sorted from blood. The cell subset or site label on this specimen signifies: CD45RA+ positively selected. The receptors shown here come from a man aged 18-30 years in good health.

This clone was detected once. The CDR3 DNA reads as TGTGCCAGCAGCTTAGCAGGCTTACCCACAGATACGCAGTATTTT. The encoded protein is CASSLAGLPTDTQYF. The gene calls are TRBV7-2 and TRBJ2-3; D unresolved. CDR3 length: 15 residues. CDR1 and CDR2 from the germline V gene are SGHTA and FQGNSA. V was shortened by 0 bases and J by 2 bases, with 9 bases between the two germline ends.

This chain connects TRBV6-5 to TRBJ1-2, with 10 bases aligning to TRBD1. With 2 bases clipped from V and 7 bases from J, the junction kept 10 bases outside the gene matches. This CDR3 has 16 amino acids. CDR1 and CDR2 (germline): MNHEY, SVGAGI. DNA for the CDR3: TGTGCCAGCAGTTACCGGGAGGGGACAGGGGACCGTGGCTACACCTTC. Translating gives CASSYREGTGDRGYTF.

The J gene is TRBJ2-7, the V gene TRBV11-2; D is unresolved. This CDR3 is 15 amino acids long. Trimming stripped 1 base from V and 6 bases from J, with 16 bases between. Germline V lookup: CDR1 SGHAT, CDR2 FQNNGV. Written as DNA, the CDR3 is TGTGCCAGCAGCTTAGGAACGAAGCCCGGTGGCGAGCAGTACTTC. Protein sequence: CASSLGTKPGGEQYF.

This chain joins TRBV5-5 and TRBJ1-5, with D unclear. Germline V gene data show CDR1 as SGHKS and CDR2 as YYEKEE (reference sequence). The CDR3 runs 14 residues. V was clipped by 2 bases and J by 5 bases, with 11 bases between them. The CDR3 DNA is TGTGCCAGCAGCTTCGGGGTGGTGGATCAGCCCCAGCATTTT. Amino acids: CASSFGVVDQPQHF.

The chain combines TRBV18 with TRBJ2-7, with D perhaps matching TRBD2 (6 bases). The germline CDR1 and CDR2 sequences are KGHSH and LQKENI. This CDR3 is 16 amino acids long. The V and J ends lost 0 bases and 7 bases respectively, with 19 bases between them. The chain's CDR3 is CASSPPVLRGFGEQYF. CDR3 nucleotide sequence: TGTGCCAGCTCACCACCGGTTCTTCGGGGGTTCGGGGAGCAGTACTTC.

V and J are TRBV6-5 and TRBJ2-7; 10 positions match TRBD1. V was pared by 5 bases and J by 6 bases, with 7 bases of the junction left unmatched. The CDR3 is 14 amino acids. The V gene's germline CDR1 is MNHEY and CDR2 SVGAGI. This CDR3 is CASSPGQGNSEQYF. As DNA, the CDR3 is TGTGCCAGCAGTCCGGGACAGGGGAATTCCGAGCAGTACTTC.

This chain joins TRBV4-1 and TRBJ2-1; D call uncertain. Germline lookup yields CDR1 MGHRA and CDR2 YSYEKL. CDR3 size: 13 residues. V lost 0 bases and J lost 9, with 9 bases in between. Here the CDR3 reads CASSQDPLGEQFF. The CDR3 DNA is TGCGCCAGCAGCCAAGACCCCCTCGGTGAGCAGTTCTTC.

V is TRBV19 and J is TRBJ1-5; D is possibly TRBD1 (5 bases). Per germline, CDR1 LNHDA and CDR2 SQIVND (reference sequence). V was shortened by 5 bases and J by 11 bases, with 13 bases between the two germline ends. The CDR3 consists of 12 residues. The CDR3 region is CASSFQGSAQHF. For the CDR3, the DNA is TGTGCCAGTAGTTTCCAGGGATCAGCCCAGCATTTT.

The rearrangement joins TRBV7-9 to TRBJ2-5; 8 nucleotides align to TRBD1. CDR3 size: 16 residues. J gave up 5 bases and V 5 bases, and 13 bases lay outside the gene matches. Germline CDR1 reads SEHNR; CDR2 reads FQNEAQ (reference sequence). The CDR3 protein is CASSQSGTGGVETQYF. DNA of the CDR3: TGTGCCAGCAGCCAATCCGGGACAGGTGGGGTGGAGACCCAGTACTTC.

This chain links TRBV7-3 with TRBJ2-7, with 9 bases matching TRBD1. Germline V gives CDR1 SGHTA, CDR2 FQGTGA. V trimming: 3 bases; J trimming: 6 bases; junction bases outside the gene matches: 3. CDR3 length equals 13 residues. CDR3: CASSLGQGGEQYF. The CDR3 DNA reads as TGTGCCAGCAGCTTGGGACAGGGCGGCGAGCAGTACTTC.

The V call is TRBV9, the J call TRBJ1-1; tentatively, D is TRBD1 (6 bases). CDR3 size: 15 residues. Germline CDR1 and CDR2: SGDLS and YYNGEE. V lost 4 bases to trimming and J lost 1 base, with 14 bases between them. CDR3 loop: CASSPNPGANTEAFF. The CDR3 DNA reads as TGTGCCAGCAGCCCAAACCCGGGGGCGAACACTGAAGCTTTCTTT. Full variable domain (rest looked up from reference TRBV9 and TRBJ1-1): DSGVTQTPKHLITATGQRVTLRCSPRSGDLSVYWYQQSLDQGLQFLIQYYNGEERAKGNILERFSAQQFPDLHSELNLSSLELGDSALYFCASSPNPGANTEAFFGQGTRLTVV.

The CDR3 reads CASSVGDSYVNTEAFF. As DNA, the CDR3 is TGTGCCAGCAGCGTAGGGGACAGCTACGTAAACACTGAAGCTTTCTTT. This rearrangement joins TRBV9 to TRBJ1-1, with 7 bases that match TRBD1. The CDR3 is 16 amino acids. CDR1 SGDLS and CDR2 YYNGEE come from the germline V gene. The V and J ends lost 0 bases and 2 bases, in that order; junction bases with no gene match: 7.

V gene TRBV7-2 combines with J gene TRBJ2-5, with D tentatively TRBD1 (5 bases). Germline loops: CDR1 SGHTA, CDR2 FQGNSA. Trimming took off 4 bases at V and 7 bases at J, with 16 bases between the two ends. This CDR3 has 14 amino acids. The CDR3 region has the DNA TGTGCCAGCAGCTCAGGGCCCGCCCAGGGGACCCAGTACTTC. The encoded protein is CASSSGPAQGTQYF.

J is TRBJ1-2 and V is TRBV18; 9 bases line up with TRBD1. The CDR3 totals 18 residues. V lost 6 bases to trimming and J lost 0 bases; unmatched junction nucleotides: 14. Germline V CDR1 and CDR2: KGHSH, LQKENI. CDR3: CASSSTGTGNSANYGYTF. CDR3 coding DNA: TGTGCCAGCTCGTCTACCGGGACAGGGAATTCCGCTAACTATGGCTACACCTTC.

The rearrangement links TRBV7-8 to TRBJ2-5, with 11 bases matching TRBD2. This CDR3 has 15 amino acids. V shed 6 bases, J shed 5 bases, and the junction held 8 bases outside the gene matches. Germline-derived CDR1 and CDR2 are SGHVS and FQNEAQ. In DNA form, the CDR3 reads TGTGCCAGCAGTACCCTAGCGGGAGGCGGGGAGACCCAGTACTTC. Protein sequence: CASSTLAGGGETQYF.

This clone has only one observation. This chain links TRBV6-1 with TRBJ1-1; 8 nucleotides line up with TRBD1. J lost 2 bases, V lost 6 bases, and 8 bases had no gene match. The CDR3 runs 15 residues. Germline loops: CDR1 MNHNS, CDR2 SASEGT. The CDR3 sequence is CASRPDRARNTEAFF. The CDR3 coding sequence is TGTGCCAGCAGGCCGGACAGGGCGCGTAACACTGAAGCTTTCTTT.